One sample yielded the 26 T cell receptor beta chains listed below, sequenced in a study of T-cell reconstitution after alpha-beta-depleted transplantation in children. Researchers prepared the TCRbeta library using unique molecular identifiers, the study reports. Via MiXCR, TCRdb re-called the PCR reads, giving one row per CDR3 protein. Among about 540,000 distinct CDR3 sequences listed, around 20% were seen once. The specimen comprised PBMCs from the stem cell graft donor, sampled from the stem cell graft. All receptors come from a human donor who donated a stem cell graft to a child with acute lymphoblastic leukemia.

The chain joins TRBV20-1 to TRBJ1-2, with 9 bases lining up with TRBD1. The CDR3 totals 14 residues. Germline assignment: CDR1 DFQATT and CDR2 SNEGSKA (reference sequence). Unmatched junction bases numbered 11, after V lost 8 bases and J lost 4 bases. CDR3 sequence: CSSGQGSALYGYTF. CDR3 DNA: TGCAGTTCTGGACAGGGGTCCGCCCTCTATGGCTACACCTTC.

The chain combines TRBV5-1 with TRBJ2-1, with 9 bases lining up with TRBD1. There are 16 residues in the CDR3. The V gene end was trimmed by 2 bases and the J gene end by 7 bases; junction bases not matched to a gene: 10. In germline, CDR1 is SGHRS, CDR2 YFSETQ. The CDR3 sequence: CASSFAGTGTRNEQFF. For the CDR3, the DNA is TGCGCCAGCAGCTTCGCCGGGACAGGGACAAGGAATGAGCAGTTCTTC.

The CDR3 sequence: CASSSGGANQPQHF. CDR3 nucleotide sequence: TGTGCCAGCAGTTCGGGGGGGGCCAATCAGCCCCAGCATTTT. The V call is TRBV7-9, the J call TRBJ1-5, with D tentatively TRBD1 (6 bases). The CDR3 sequence is 14 residues long. The V end was cut by 6 bases, the J end by 3 bases, with 12 bases between. The germline V gene has CDR1 SEHNR and CDR2 FQNEAQ (reference sequence).

This clonotype occurred a few times. The chain couples TRBV4-1 to TRBJ2-7, with TRBD1 matching over 7 bases. V gave up 1 base and J gave up 4 bases; unmatched junction bases: 4. CDR3 size: 14 residues. Per germline, CDR1 MGHRA and CDR2 YSYEKL. The CDR3 nucleotides are TGCGCCAGCAGCCAAGTCGGGACAGATTACGAGCAGTACTTC. This sequence encodes CASSQVGTDYEQYF.

This clonotype was observed a handful of times. This sequence joins TRBV27 and TRBJ1-2; 10 nucleotides line up with TRBD1. This CDR3 spans 12 amino acids. In germline, CDR1 is MNHEY, CDR2 SMNVEV (reference sequence). V trimming: 6 bases; J trimming: 8 bases; junction bases outside the gene matches: 3. The CDR3 loop reads CASRGTGAGYTF. As DNA, the CDR3 is TGTGCCAGCAGGGGGACAGGGGCCGGCTACACCTTC.

This clonotype was recorded many times. The rearrangement links TRBV29-1 to TRBJ2-1; 8 bases match TRBD2. Trimming removed 8 bases from V and 5 bases from J; junction bases left unmatched: 11. Per the germline V gene, CDR1 is SQVTM and CDR2 is ANQGSEA. The CDR3 is 14 residues long. In DNA, the CDR3 is TGCAGCACCCATAGCGGGAAGGGGCACAATGAGCAGTTCTTC. Translating gives CSTHSGKGHNEQFF.

This clonotype was counted a few times. The chain employs TRBV5-1 and TRBJ2-3; tentatively, D is TRBD2 (5 bases). CDR1 is SGHRS and CDR2 is YFSETQ in the germline V gene. The CDR3 sequence is 16 residues long. Trimming stripped 2 bases from V and 1 base from J, with 14 bases between. The CDR3, as DNA: TGCGCCAGCAGCTTCAACGCGGGCCGCCGCACAGATACGCAGTATTTT. It translates to CASSFNAGRRTDTQYF.

This clonotype has more than one count but fewer than ten. The chain has TRBV15 and TRBJ2-2, with 9 positions matching TRBD2. Germline lookup yields CDR1 LNHNV and CDR2 YYDKDF (reference sequence). The V and J ends lost 3 bases and 4 bases, in that order; junction bases with no gene match: 6. The length of the CDR3 is 16 residues. CDR3 in amino acids: CATSSRVLAGTGELFF. CDR3 nucleotide sequence: TGTGCCACCAGCAGCCGTGTACTAGCGGGCACCGGGGAGCTGTTTTTT. Combining the CDR3 with reference TRBV15 and TRBJ2-2 gives the whole variable domain DAMVIQNPRYQVTQFGKPVTLSCSQTLNHNVMYWYQQKSSQAPKLLFHYYDKDFNNEADTPDNFQSRRPNTSFCFLDIRSPGLGDTAMYLCATSSRVLAGTGELFFGEGSRLTVL.

V usage is TRBV29-1 and J usage is TRBJ2-1; the match to TRBD1 covers 8 bases. Trimming took 5 bases from V and 9 from J; bases not matched to a gene: 9. The CDR3 runs 13 residues. Germline CDR1 SQVTM, CDR2 ANQGSEA. The CDR3: CSVNQGAKFEQFF. In nucleotides, the CDR3 is TGCAGCGTTAATCAGGGGGCAAAGTTTGAGCAGTTCTTC.

This clonotype was detected only a few times. The chain links TRBV12-3 or TRBV12-4 to TRBJ2-7, with D unclear. Trimming stripped 4 bases from V and 3 bases from J, with 7 bases between. The CDR3 contains 12 residues. The CDR3 DNA reads TGTGCCAGCAGTTCTGCCGGCTACGAGCAGTACTTC. Translating it yields CASSSAGYEQYF.

The table lists this clonotype with a few counts. V is TRBV20-1 and J is TRBJ2-3; 8 bases are shared with TRBD2. J gave up 4 bases and V 3 bases, and 3 bases lay outside the gene matches. This CDR3 region has 13 residues. The germline V gene has CDR1 DFQATT and CDR2 SNEGSKA (reference sequence). CDR3 nucleotide sequence: TGCAGTGCTAGTGTCGGGGGGGCAGATACGCAGTATTTT. The encoded protein is CSASVGGADTQYF.

The rearrangement links TRBV10-2 to TRBJ2-7; D might be TRBD1 (6 bases). V was shortened by 11 bases and J by 3 bases, with 20 bases between the two germline ends. Germline V lookup: CDR1 WSHSY, CDR2 SAAADI. The CDR3 has 14 amino acids. The CDR3 reads CASALNRANYEQYF. The DNA for the CDR3 is TGCGCCTCAGCATTGAACAGGGCAAACTACGAGCAGTACTTC.

This clonotype occurred many times. The chain links TRBV29-1 to TRBJ2-1, with D tentatively TRBD1 (6 bases). The CDR3 loop spans 14 amino acids. Germline-derived CDR1 and CDR2 are SQVTM and ANQGSEA. The V gene lost 6 bases and the J gene lost 3 bases, with 15 bases spanning the gap. The DNA of the CDR3 is TGCAGCGTAGACGGGACATTCAACTACAATGAGCAGTTCTTC. Translating it yields CSVDGTFNYNEQFF.

This clonotype showed up just a few times. The CDR3 here is CASSIPTSGASGTYEQYF. The CDR3 nucleotides are TGTGCCAGCAGCATACCCACAAGCGGGGCTAGCGGGACATACGAGCAGTACTTC. V gene TRBV11-1 combines with J gene TRBJ2-7, with TRBD2 matching over 9 bases. Germline-derived CDR1 and CDR2 are SGHAT and FQDESV (reference sequence). The CDR3 is 18 residues long. V trimming: 5 bases; J trimming: 4 bases; junction bases outside the gene matches: 18.

The V and J genes are TRBV6-1 and TRBJ1-1; TRBD1 matches 9 bases. The CDR3 extends over 15 amino acids. CDR1 is MNHNS and CDR2 is SASEGT in the germline V gene. V gave up 6 bases and J gave up 0 bases; unmatched junction bases: 5. The CDR3 DNA reads as TGTGCCAGCAGAACCGGGACAGGGATGAACACTGAAGCTTTCTTT. Its protein product is CASRTGTGMNTEAFF.

This clonotype was detected only a few times. The chain carries TRBV10-1 and TRBJ2-7, with 9 bases lining up with TRBD1. This CDR3 region has 16 residues. With V trimmed by 3 bases and J by 4 bases, 10 bases remained unmatched. Germline loops: CDR1 WNHNN, CDR2 SYGVQD (reference sequence). CDR3 DNA: TGCGCCAGCAGTGATATTCGAGGACAGGGGTATTACGAGCAGTACTTC. Translation: CASSDIRGQGYYEQYF.

J is TRBJ1-2 and V is TRBV27; D may be TRBD1 (6 bases). In germline, CDR1 is MNHEY, CDR2 SMNVEV (reference sequence). This CDR3 is 13 amino acids long. Deletions cut 0 bases from V and 7 bases from J, with 9 bases between. Here the CDR3 reads CASSLSQGAGYTF. The CDR3 nucleotides read TGTGCCAGCAGTTTATCACAGGGAGCTGGCTACACCTTC.

This clonotype has more than one count but fewer than ten. V and J are TRBV20-1 and TRBJ2-3; D might be TRBD2 (7 bases). CDR1 is DFQATT and CDR2 is SNEGSKA in the germline V gene (reference sequence). The V end was cut by 4 bases, the J end by 2 bases, with 13 bases between. This CDR3 is 14 amino acids long. The CDR3 loop reads CSATGEGPTDTQYF. DNA for the CDR3: TGCAGTGCTACAGGGGAGGGCCCCACAGATACGCAGTATTTT.

This clonotype was counted between two and nine times. This chain uses TRBV7-9 with TRBJ1-3; unclear D gene. The V gene lost 6 bases and the J gene lost 3 bases, with 18 bases spanning the gap. The CDR3 is 16 residues long. The germline CDR1 and CDR2 sequences are SEHNR and FQNEAQ (reference sequence). The DNA for the CDR3 is TGTGCCAGCAGGCCAAGGGAGGGCGGCGGTGGAAACACCATATATTTT. This encodes CASRPREGGGGNTIYF.

The chain recombines TRBV20-1 with TRBJ2-1, with TRBD1 matching over 7 bases. Losses at the gene ends were 5 bases for V and 6 bases for J; bases not matched to a gene: 10. This CDR3 comprises 14 residues. Germline V gives CDR1 DFQATT, CDR2 SNEGSKA (reference sequence). As DNA, the CDR3 is TGCAGTGCTTTCCGGGACAGCGGCCCCAATGAGCAGTTCTTC. Translating it yields CSAFRDSGPNEQFF.

This chain links TRBV6-5 with TRBJ1-5; D is unresolved. V lost 0 bases to trimming and J lost 1 base, with 10 bases between them. Germline V gene sequence: CDR1 MNHEY, CDR2 SVGAGI. The CDR3 is 16 amino acids. The CDR3 DNA follows: TGTGCCAGCAGTTACTCTTCTGGCCGGAGCAATCAGCCCCAGCATTTT. Translation gives CASSYSSGRSNQPQHF.

This clonotype was detected a few times. V is TRBV5-6 and J is TRBJ1-1; D perhaps matches TRBD1 (6 bases). Trimming took 6 bases from V and 3 from J, leaving 15 bases between them. Germline CDR1 SGHDT, CDR2 YYEEEE. The CDR3 spans 14 residues. The CDR3 sequence: CASTMTGGDTEAFF. The CDR3 nucleotides read TGTGCCAGCACCATGACAGGTGGGGACACTGAAGCTTTCTTT. Using reference TRBV5-6 and TRBJ1-1 for the parts outside the CDR3, the full variable domain is DAGVTQSPTHLIKTRGQQVTLRCSPKSGHDTVSWYQQALGQGPQFIFQYYEEEERQRGNFPDRFSGHQFPNYSSELNVNALLLGDSALYLCASTMTGGDTEAFFGQGTRLTVV.

The V call is TRBV7-9, the J call TRBJ2-7; 9 bases line up with TRBD1. Germline CDR1 and CDR2: SEHNR and FQNEAQ (reference sequence). This CDR3 region has 14 residues. Here the CDR3 DNA reads TGTGCAACCCTGGCCGGGACAGGGTCCTACGAGCAGTACTTC. Translation gives CATLAGTGSYEQYF.

This clonotype has a handful of counts. The chain recombines TRBV12-3 or TRBV12-4 with TRBJ1-1; possibly TRBD1 for D (5 bases). The length of the CDR3 is 15 residues. V gave up 0 bases and J gave up 6 bases, with 14 bases separating them. CDR3 DNA sequence: TGTGCCAGCAGTTTAGCGGGCAGGGAAAGTTCTGAAGCTTTCTTT. Translation gives CASSLAGRESSEAFF.

The CDR3 here is CATRAGSLNIQYF. The CDR3 bases are TGTGCCACTCGCGCGGGTTCGTTAAACATTCAGTACTTC. V and J are TRBV2 and TRBJ2-4; possible D gene TRBD2, 5 bases. The germline V gene has CDR1 SNHLY and CDR2 FYNNEI. The ends were cut back, 10 bases at V and 6 bases at J, with 16 bases in the middle. This CDR3 region has 13 residues.

The V call is TRBV2, the J call TRBJ2-3; 11 bases map to TRBD2. Germline CDR1 is SNHLY and CDR2 is FYNNEI. The CDR3 loop spans 17 amino acids. V was pared by 6 bases and J by 4 bases, with 12 bases of the junction left unmatched. The DNA for the CDR3 is TGTGCCAGCAGCGGGCGACTAGCGGGAAGGAGGGCAGATACGCAGTATTTT. Translated, it gives CASSGRLAGRRADTQYF.